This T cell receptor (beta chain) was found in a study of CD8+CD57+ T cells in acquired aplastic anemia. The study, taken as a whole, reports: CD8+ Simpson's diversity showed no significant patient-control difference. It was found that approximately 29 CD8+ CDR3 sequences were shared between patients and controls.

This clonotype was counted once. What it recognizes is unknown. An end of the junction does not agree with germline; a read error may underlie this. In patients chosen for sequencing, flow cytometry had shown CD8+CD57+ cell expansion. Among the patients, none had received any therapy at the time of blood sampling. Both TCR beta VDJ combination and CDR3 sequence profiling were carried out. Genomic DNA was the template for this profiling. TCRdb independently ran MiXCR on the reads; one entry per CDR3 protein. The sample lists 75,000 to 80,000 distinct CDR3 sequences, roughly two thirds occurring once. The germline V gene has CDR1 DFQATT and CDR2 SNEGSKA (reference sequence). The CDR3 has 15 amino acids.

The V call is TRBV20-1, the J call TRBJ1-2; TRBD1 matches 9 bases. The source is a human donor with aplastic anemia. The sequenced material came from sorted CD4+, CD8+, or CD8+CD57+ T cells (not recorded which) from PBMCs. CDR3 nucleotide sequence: TGCGGTGCTAGAGACCCGGGACAGGGTCCCTATGGCTACACCTTC. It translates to CGARDPGQGPYGYTF.